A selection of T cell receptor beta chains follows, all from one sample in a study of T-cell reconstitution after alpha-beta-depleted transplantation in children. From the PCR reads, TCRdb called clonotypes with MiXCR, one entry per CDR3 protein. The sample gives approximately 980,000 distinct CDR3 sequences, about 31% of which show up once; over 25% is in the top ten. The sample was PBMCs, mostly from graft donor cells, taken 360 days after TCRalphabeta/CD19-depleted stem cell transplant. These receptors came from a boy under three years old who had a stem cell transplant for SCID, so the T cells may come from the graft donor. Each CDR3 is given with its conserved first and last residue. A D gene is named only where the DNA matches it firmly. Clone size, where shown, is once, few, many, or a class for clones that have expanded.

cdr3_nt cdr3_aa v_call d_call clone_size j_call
TGTGCCAGCAGTTCCCTCTTGGCTGGGGCCAACGTCCTGACTTTC CASSSLLAGANVLTF TRBV7-3 - - TRBJ2-6
TGCAGCTGCCCGGGGACTAGCGGGGCCAATGAGCAGTTCTTC CSCPGTSGANEQFF TRBV20-1 TRBD2 - TRBJ2-1
TGTGCCAGCAGCGTAGGAGGACTAGCGGGGAAAAAAGAGACCCAGTACTTC CASSVGGLAGKKETQYF TRBV9 TRBD2 few TRBJ2-5
TGCGCCAGCAGCCAAGATCGAGGGATTACCCGCGGGGGGGCCAGTAATGAGCAGTTCTTC CASSQDRGITRGGASNEQFF TRBV4-1 TRBD2 - TRBJ2-1
TGCGCCAGCAGCTTGGCCAGCGGGGGAGATACGCAGTATTTT CASSLASGGDTQYF TRBV5-1 TRBD2 - TRBJ2-3
TGTGCCAGCAGTTTCGGGGCGGGGGCTGAAGCTTTCTTT CASSFGAGAEAFF TRBV12-3/TRBV12-4 - few TRBJ1-1
TGTGCCAGCAGTCTTAGTGCGGGCAGGGGTGCCTACAATGAGCAGTTCTTC CASSLSAGRGAYNEQFF TRBV7-3 - - TRBJ2-1
TGTGCCAGCACCTGGGGGGCCTACAATGAGCAGTTCTTC CASTWGAYNEQFF TRBV11-1 - once TRBJ2-1
TGTGCCAGCAGCCAAGGGATGCGGGGGGGCCTGACAGATACGCAGTATTTT CASSQGMRGGLTDTQYF TRBV3-1 TRBD2 few TRBJ2-3
TGCGCCAGCAGCATACGGGACAGATCCTACGAGCAGTACTTC CASSIRDRSYEQYF TRBV5-1 TRBD1 few TRBJ2-7
TGTGCCTGGACTAACGGGGTAGGGCAGTACTTC CAWTNGVGQYF TRBV30 - - TRBJ2-7
TGCGCCAGCGGGGACGGCAACACCGGGGAGCTGTTTTTT CASGDGNTGELFF TRBV5-1 - - TRBJ2-2
TGCAGCGGGTCCGAGCGCCAGGGTGGTTACACCTTC CSGSERQGGYTF TRBV29-1 - - TRBJ1-2
TGTGCCAGCTCCCCTAGGGCATGGGAAAAACTGTTTTTT CASSPRAWEKLFF TRBV27 - few TRBJ1-4
TGCGCCAGCAGCCTCCTCTCGGGACCATCCTACGAGCAGTACTTC CASSLLSGPSYEQYF TRBV4-3 - - TRBJ2-7
TGTGCCAGCAGTTTAACTAGCGCTCGCACAGATACGCAGTATTTT CASSLTSARTDTQYF TRBV28 TRBD2 few TRBJ2-3
TGTGCCAGCAGCGTCGGACTGGTTCGCACAGATACGCAGTATTTT CASSVGLVRTDTQYF TRBV12-3/TRBV12-4 - - TRBJ2-3
TGTGCCAGCAGCCAAGAGACAGGGCTCATGAACACTGAAGCTTTCTTT CASSQETGLMNTEAFF TRBV3-1 TRBD1 - TRBJ1-1
TGCGCCAGCAGCCAAGGGCACCTCGGGGAGGGGGTTCCCTACGAGCAGTACTTC CASSQGHLGEGVPYEQYF TRBV4-1 - - TRBJ2-7
TGTGCCAGCAGCTTATGGACTCAATCCTACGAGCAGTACTTC CASSLWTQSYEQYF TRBV11-2 - many TRBJ2-7
TGTGCCAGCAGCTTAGCAGGGTCGGGCCGCACAGATACGCAGTATTTT CASSLAGSGRTDTQYF TRBV11-2 - few TRBJ2-3
TGTGCCAGCAGTTTCGCGCAAGGCCGTAGAGGTGGCTACACCTTC CASSFAQGRRGGYTF TRBV27 - once TRBJ1-2
TGCAGCGTTGAAGGGCAGGGGGCTAACACTGAAGCTTTCTTT CSVEGQGANTEAFF TRBV29-1 TRBD1 many TRBJ1-1
TGCAGTGCGAGACAGGGGAACTATGGCTACACCTTC CSARQGNYGYTF TRBV20-1 TRBD1 - TRBJ1-2
TGTGCCAGCAGCTTAGGACCGGGGGGGACCTACAATGAGCAGTTCTTC CASSLGPGGTYNEQFF TRBV11-2 TRBD2 - TRBJ2-1
TGTGCCAGCAGCTACACATCTCTCTATGGCTACACCTTC CASSYTSLYGYTF TRBV12-3/TRBV12-4 - - TRBJ1-2
TGTGCCAGCAGCCAAGATAGTCTCGCGGGGGTCTACAATGAGCAGTTCTTC CASSQDSLAGVYNEQFF TRBV4-2 TRBD2 few TRBJ2-1
TGTGCCACCAGCAGAGAGGTCCTACTTCTTCAAGAGACCCAGTACTTC CATSREVLLLQETQYF TRBV15 - few TRBJ2-5
TGCGCCAGCAGCTACTACAGGGGAGGCACAGATACGCAGTATTTT CASSYYRGGTDTQYF TRBV4-3 TRBD1 few TRBJ2-3
TGTGCCAGCCACCCCCAGGCGGCCAGGGGGGAGACCCAGTACTTC CASHPQAARGETQYF TRBV2 TRBD1 - TRBJ2-5
TGTGCCAGCAGACGACGGGACATCCTGAACACCGGGGAGCTGTTTTTT CASRRRDILNTGELFF TRBV12-3/TRBV12-4 - - TRBJ2-2
TGTGCCAGCAGTTTTTCGGGACTAGCGGGGGGGGCTTCCCTTAACTACGAGCAGTACTTC CASSFSGLAGGASLNYEQYF TRBV12-3/TRBV12-4 TRBD2 - TRBJ2-7
TGTGCCACCACGACAGGGACTAGCACAGATACGCAGTATTTT CATTTGTSTDTQYF TRBV10-3 - few TRBJ2-3
TGCAGTGCTAACTTTGCTAGGGCACCCTACGAGCAGTACTTC CSANFARAPYEQYF TRBV20-1 - - TRBJ2-7
TGCGCCAGCACCCGACAACTAGGGGGGAACACCGGGGAGCTGTTTTTT CASTRQLGGNTGELFF TRBV5-1 - - TRBJ2-2
TGCAGTGCTAGAGATTGGGCTAGCGCCTCCTACGAGCAGTACTTC CSARDWASASYEQYF TRBV20-1 - few TRBJ2-7
TGTGCCAGCAGCTTAGGAACCCTGGGGGAAAAACTGTTTTTT CASSLGTLGEKLFF TRBV7-9 - - TRBJ1-4
TGTGCCAGCAGTGTCCACAGTTCGAACACCGGGGAGCTGTTTTTT CASSVHSSNTGELFF TRBV2 - few TRBJ2-2